The 17 T cell receptor beta chains below come from one sample, sequenced in a study of metastatic and nonmetastatic thyroid tumors. TCRdb reanalyzed the PCR reads with MiXCR. The sample has a few thousand clones; about a third are singletons. Patients had received no treatment of any kind before thyroid surgery. The specimen sequenced was adjacent normal tissue. The receptors shown here come from a female donor with papillary thyroid cancer or a benign thyroid nodule (not recorded which). Some clones in this sample may be carry-over from other donors' samples.

J is TRBJ2-7 and V is TRBV11-3, with 7 bases aligning to TRBD2. V shed 2 bases, J shed 6 bases, and the junction held 7 bases outside the gene matches. Germline assignment: CDR1 SGHNT and CDR2 YENEEA. The CDR3 is made up of 14 amino acids. The CDR3 here is CASSLRASGSEQYF. CDR3 bases: TGTGCCAGCAGCTTACGAGCTAGCGGCTCCGAGCAGTACTTC.

This clone was seen a handful of times. The rearrangement joins TRBV28 to TRBJ1-2; perhaps TRBD1 as D (5 bases). V shed 6 bases and J shed 0 bases, with 11 bases lying between them. From germline, CDR1 is MDHEN and CDR2 SYDVKM. There are 14 residues in the CDR3. The CDR3 spells CASSLEGTNYGYTF. CDR3 sequence (DNA): TGTGCCAGCAGCTTAGAGGGGACTAACTATGGCTACACCTTC.

The V call is TRBV12-3 or TRBV12-4, the J call TRBJ2-7; 8 positions match TRBD1. J was trimmed by 1 base and V by 4 bases; bases with no gene match: 3. The CDR3 consists of 14 residues. The CDR3 spells CASSSQGGSYEQYF. In DNA, the CDR3 is TGTGCCAGCAGTTCACAGGGGGGTTCCTACGAGCAGTACTTC.

This clone occurred a few times. This sequence joins TRBV6-1 and TRBJ1-2; D is undetermined. The germline V and J ends were trimmed by 2 bases and 2 bases, with 6 bases remaining between them. Germline V lookup: CDR1 MNHNS, CDR2 SASEGT. This CDR3 is 13 amino acids long. The CDR3 sequence is CASSERKNYGYTF. The CDR3 nucleotides are TGTGCCAGCAGTGAACGGAAAAACTATGGCTACACCTTC.

The chain recombines TRBV9 with TRBJ2-7; perhaps TRBD1 as D (6 bases). V was pared by 0 bases and J by 7 bases, with 14 bases between. CDR3 length: 14 amino acids. CDR1 is SGDLS and CDR2 is YYNGEE in the germline V gene. Here the CDR3 reads CASSVEQGPREQYF. CDR3 in DNA: TGTGCCAGCAGCGTAGAGCAGGGGCCTCGAGAGCAGTACTTC.

By share of the sample, this clone is large (0.1 to 1%). The chain employs TRBV12-3 or TRBV12-4 and TRBJ1-4; no clear D gene. This CDR3 has 13 residues. Between the trimmed V and J ends, which lost 9 bases and 0 bases, there was a span of 8 bases. CDR3 region: CASRPTTNEKLFF. DNA of the CDR3: TGTGCCAGTCGACCTACAACTAATGAAAAACTGTTTTTT.

This rearrangement joins TRBV4-2 to TRBJ2-1; 12 bases fit TRBD2. The CDR3 is 20 amino acids. With 4 bases clipped from V and 5 bases from J, the junction kept 18 bases outside the gene matches. The V gene's germline CDR1 is LGHNA and CDR2 YNFKEQ. CDR3 in amino acids: CASSPYRGGLAGPGDNEQFF. CDR3 nucleotide sequence: TGTGCCAGCAGCCCCTATCGGGGGGGACTAGCGGGTCCCGGCGACAATGAGCAGTTCTTC.

The CDR3 DNA follows: TGTGCCAGCAGCTCGCCGACAGACCTTAATGAAAAACTGTTTTTT. Translated: CASSSPTDLNEKLFF. The J gene is TRBJ1-4, the V gene TRBV5-5, with D possibly TRBD1 on 5 matching bases. V shed 3 bases and J shed 4 bases, with 13 bases lying between them. Germline CDR1 and CDR2: SGHKS and YYEKEE (reference sequence). CDR3 length: 15 amino acids.

The chain links TRBV10-3 to TRBJ1-5; no clear D. The CDR3 contains 13 residues. In germline, CDR1 is ENHRY, CDR2 SYGVKD. V was cut by 0 bases and J by 6 bases, with 6 bases left in between. For the CDR3, the DNA is TGTGCCATCAGTGAGTCGGAACCTCAGCCCCAGCATTTT. It specifies CAISESEPQPQHF.

Judged by abundance, this clone is large. V usage is TRBV6-1 and J usage is TRBJ2-2; TRBD1 matches at 8 bases. V trimming: 6 bases; J trimming: 0 bases; junction bases outside the gene matches: 3. The CDR3 runs to 15 residues. The germline V gene has CDR1 MNHNS and CDR2 SASEGT. CDR3 sequence (DNA): TGTGCCAGCAGGGAACAGGGGGCGAACACCGGGGAGCTGTTTTTT. This sequence encodes CASREQGANTGELFF.

Of note for this clone: One end of the junction varies from germline; a read error may be responsible. This chain links TRBV3-1 with TRBJ2-1, with no clear D. Germline V gene sequence: CDR1 LGHDT, CDR2 YNNKEL (reference sequence). CDR3 size: 18 residues. CDR3 in amino acids: CASSQAKMLVRLFNEQFF. The CDR3 DNA is TGTGCCAGCAGTCAAGCTAAAATGTTAGTGCGCCTTTTCAATGAGCAGTTCTTC.

The genes are TRBV20-1 and TRBJ1-2; the D gene is possibly TRBD1 (5 bases). The CDR3 length is 14 residues. The germline V and J ends were trimmed by 5 bases and 0 bases, with 13 bases remaining between them. Germline CDR1 is DFQATT and CDR2 is SNEGSKA (reference sequence). The CDR3 nucleotides read TGCAGTGCTCCCACAGGCTCGACTAACTATGGCTACACCTTC. Amino acids: CSAPTGSTNYGYTF.

The CDR3 DNA reads as TGTGCCAGCAGCGTAGACGAGGGCGGCTACAATGAGCAGTTCTTC. Its protein product is CASSVDEGGYNEQFF. This chain links TRBV9 with TRBJ2-1; maybe TRBD2 (5 bases). The CDR3 consists of 15 residues. Germline CDR1 and CDR2: SGDLS and YYNGEE. Trimming removed 0 bases at V and 3 bases at J, with 10 bases between.

The genes are TRBV20-1 and TRBJ1-6; no clear D. This CDR3 is 18 amino acids long. The V gene's germline CDR1 is DFQATT and CDR2 SNEGSKA (reference sequence). V lost 6 bases and J lost 0, with 21 bases in between. The CDR3 spells CSAPDPRPQSSYNSPLHF. CDR3 coding DNA: TGCAGTGCACCAGACCCCCGGCCTCAGAGCTCCTATAATTCACCCCTCCACTTT.

Points on this clone: One end of the junction fails to match germline, which may point to a read error. V and J are TRBV13 and TRBJ2-2; maybe TRBD2 (5 bases). Germline V gives CDR1 PRHDT, CDR2 FYEKMQ (reference sequence). The CDR3 contains 13 residues. The CDR3 is CASSLGRAGEPFF. CDR3 DNA sequence: TGTGCCAGCAGCCTTGGAAGGGCCGGGGAGCCGTTTTTT.

This clone has only a few counts. This sequence joins TRBV6-1 and TRBJ2-3, with 11 bases that match TRBD2. This CDR3 comprises 15 residues. V gave up 6 bases and J gave up 6 bases; unmatched junction bases: 8. CDR1 MNHNS and CDR2 SASEGT come from the germline V gene. The CDR3 protein is CASSGIAGGPDTQYF. The CDR3 DNA reads as TGTGCCAGCAGCGGGATAGCGGGAGGGCCCGATACGCAGTATTTT.

By share, this clone ranks as large. This chain uses TRBV7-2 with TRBJ2-3, with a weak D call TRBD2 (5 bases). The CDR3 loop spans 14 amino acids. V was trimmed by 2 bases and J by 2 bases, leaving 8 bases between them. Germline lookup yields CDR1 SGHTA and CDR2 FQGNSA. In DNA, the CDR3 is TGTGCCAGCAGCTTAACGAGGGACACAGATACGCAGTATTTT. This codes for CASSLTRDTDTQYF.